These T cell receptor beta chains were read from a single sample in a study of lymphopenia after photon versus proton radiotherapy. Profiled with immunoSEQ multiplex PCR; TCRdb holds only in-frame clones, not every one. The data show roughly 150,000 clones, about nine tenths seen once. The sequenced sample was peripheral blood, obtained from a patient treated with photon-based radiotherapy. The receptors originated from a man aged 45 to 65 with gastric cancer. Each CDR3 is given without its conserved first and last residue. Each record gives: V gene, CDR3 protein.

TRBV30	AWSEQVLRKGQY
TRBV19	ASSIEGLQPQH
TRBV7-2	ASSLASFGYTEAF
TRBV18	ASSPQGEMNTEAF
TRBV15	ATSRDRTSGRLMNEQF
TRBV30	AWSVLGVGGYT
TRBV2	ASSESYNEQF
TRBV7-5	ARSLDPSGRVTDTQY
TRBV7-2	ASSLVGGPTEAF
TRBV25-1	ASSEIGSAAGYT
TRBV7-7	ASSSSQGSSEQY
TRBV4-3	ASSQDSLGTRGYT
TRBV6-5	ASSYSRSSEQF
TRBV7-2	ASSYRVYGYT
TRBV2	ASSDRRGGYT
TRBV5-1	ASSPGPGSSYEQY
TRBV2	ASSNRGPAF
TRBV5-1	ASSLAGTGSAGELF
TRBV7-9	ASRTPGLAGVSTQY
TRBV2	ASGPTGDGYQPQH
TRBV19	ASSIEPRQYTEAF
TRBV30	AWRGGMGQPQH
TRBV7-3	ASSPRPVGGENTEAF
TRBV6-6	ASSSTGTGETQPQH
TRBV30	AWSGGTSGSREQY
TRBV19	ASSIARTGGITEAF
TRBV6-6	ASLNGGVRETQY
TRBV7-9	ASSPGQGARVEKLF
TRBV6-1	ASSDIAGTAFYEQY
TRBV28	ASSLWMTRGDRQNYEQY
TRBV20-1	SARIATEQY
TRBV27	ASRDRDRGTEAF
TRBV6-5	ASSYVSGNYNEQF
TRBV25-1	ASSDPSYSGANVLT
TRBV5-6	ASSPSPGGGETQY
TRBV6-6	ASSPQGLGSPSQY
TRBV5-1	ASSLGGVLQETQY
TRBV2	ASSYQGGAGNTIY
TRBV9	ASSFGTSGAPYEQY